Below, 9 T cell receptor beta chains from the same sample are listed, as sequenced in a study of control samples from healthy donors and cancer patients. This table comes from immunoSEQ multiplex PCR, and its TCRdb copy is limited to in-frame clones, with some not included. The top ten clones hold 9.5% to 10% of a sample with over 65,000 clones, around nine tenths of them seen once. The source material was PBMCs. The receptors originated from a woman in her fifties or sixties with colorectal cancer.

This chain's CDR3 is CASSQARGRTGETQYF. The CDR3 nucleotides read TGCGCCAGCAGCCAAGCACGAGGAAGGACAGGAGAGACCCAGTACTTC. The chain employs TRBV4-1 and TRBJ2-5; 7 bases are shared with TRBD1. With V trimmed by 1 base and J by 4 bases, 9 bases remained unmatched. Germline-derived CDR1 and CDR2 are MGHRA and YSYEKL. There are 16 residues in the CDR3.

The chain links TRBV2 to TRBJ1-5; maybe TRBD1 (6 bases). V lost 4 bases, J lost 6 bases, and 10 bases lay in between. The CDR3 loop spans 13 amino acids. Germline V gene sequence: CDR1 SNHLY, CDR2 FYNNEI. The DNA of the CDR3 is TGTGCCAGCAGTGCAGGGGAGATTCAGCCCCAGCATTTT. This sequence encodes CASSAGEIQPQHF.

CDR3 sequence (DNA): TGTGCCAGCAGGCGACAGGGGGCTGGGGCCAACGTCCTGACTTTC. Encoded protein: CASRRQGAGANVLTF. The chain has TRBV3-1 (or the pseudogene TRBV3-2) and TRBJ2-6; 9 nucleotides align to TRBD1. CDR1 is LGHDT, CDR2 YNNKEL, per germline (reference sequence). The CDR3 has 15 residues. The junction had 2 bases not matched to a gene; V was cut back by 6 bases and J by 2 bases.

This clone appeared a single time. This chain connects TRBV18 to TRBJ1-1; 8 bases line up with TRBD1. The J segment lost 5 bases and the V segment lost 5 bases, leaving 4 bases of the junction unmatched. Germline V gene data show CDR1 as KGHSH and CDR2 as LQKENI. The length of the CDR3 is 13 residues. CDR3 nucleotide sequence: TGTGCCAGCTCAAACAGGGGGGGAACTGAAGCTTTCTTT. It specifies CASSNRGGTEAFF.

The CDR3 sequence is CASSRDSNEQFF. CDR3 bases: TGTGCCAGCAGCCGGGACAGCAATGAGCAGTTCTTC. This chain uses TRBV2 with TRBJ2-1; TRBD1 matches at 7 bases. Germline V gene sequence: CDR1 SNHLY, CDR2 FYNNEI. CDR3 length equals 12 residues. Trimming at V came to 6 bases and at J to 6 bases, leaving 2 bases not matched to a gene.

This clone appeared once. The gene calls are TRBV10-3 and TRBJ1-1; no reliable D call. Germline CDR1 ENHRY, CDR2 SYGVKD. The CDR3 extends over 13 amino acids. V dropped 2 bases and J dropped 4 bases, with 8 bases sitting between them. The CDR3 reads CAISERVGTEAFF. CDR3 nucleotides: TGTGCCATCAGTGAGAGGGTAGGCACTGAAGCTTTCTTT.

This clone has just one count. The chain has TRBV12-3 or TRBV12-4 and TRBJ1-1, with TRBD1 identical over 8 bases. The V segment lost 6 bases and the J segment 4 bases; nucleotides outside the gene matches: 4. The CDR3 has 13 residues. The CDR3 DNA sequence: TGTGCCAGCAGCCTGACAGGGGCCACTGAAGCTTTCTTT. This encodes CASSLTGATEAFF.

The chain links TRBV5-1 to TRBJ1-6; D is possibly TRBD1 (5 bases). This CDR3 region has 16 residues. The germline V and J ends were trimmed by 0 bases and 5 bases, with 12 bases remaining between them. Per the germline V gene, CDR1 is SGHRS and CDR2 is YFSETQ. The CDR3, as DNA: TGCGCCAGCAGCTTGGAACTTCAGGGAAATAATTCACCCCTCCACTTT. It translates to CASSLELQGNNSPLHF.

The V gene is TRBV27, the J gene TRBJ1-6; D call uncertain. V was clipped by 1 base and J by 9 bases, with 16 bases between them. Looked up from germline, CDR1 is MNHEY and CDR2 is SMNVEV (reference sequence). The CDR3 length is 16 residues. CDR3 in DNA: TGTGCCAGCAGTTTATTGACACAGCATATAGGTTCACCCCTCCACTTT. This encodes CASSLLTQHIGSPLHF.